A single sample is the source of the 14 T cell receptor beta chains below, sequenced in a study of T cell changes during pregnancy in multiple sclerosis. Clones were sequenced by immunoSEQ multiplex PCR, and TCRdb holds only the in-frame ones, with some missing. The repertoire has around 60,000 clones, roughly 89% of them found once; the top ten carry about 0.49%. The specimen was CD4+ T cells from peripheral blood mononuclear cells, collected after pregnancy. These receptors all come from a female donor in good health, enrolled as a control in a pregnancy study.

V gene TRBV7-2 combines with J gene TRBJ1-2, with TRBD1 identical over 11 bases. Germline-derived CDR1 and CDR2 are SGHTA and FQGNSA. Trimming cost V 1 base and J 5 bases; bases outside gene matches: 12. This CDR3 region has 18 residues. The CDR3 region is CASSLDIGQGAMGYGYTF. The CDR3 region has the DNA TGTGCCAGCAGCTTAGATATTGGACAGGGGGCGATGGGATATGGCTACACCTTC.

The V and J genes are TRBV6-5 and TRBJ2-5; the D gene is possibly TRBD2 (5 bases). This CDR3 spans 13 amino acids. Trimming removed 6 bases from V and 2 bases from J, with 10 bases in between. From germline, CDR1 is MNHEY and CDR2 SVGAGI. CDR3 residues: CASSLPGQETQYF. CDR3 nucleotides: TGTGCCAGCAGCCTACCGGGGCAAGAGACCCAGTACTTC.

This chain connects TRBV7-2 to TRBJ1-1; 7 bases match TRBD1. Germline lookup yields CDR1 SGHTA and CDR2 FQGNSA. This CDR3 contains 14 residues. The trim removed 2 bases at V and 5 bases at J, leaving 5 bases unmatched. CDR3 region: CASSLTGARTEAFF. The DNA of the CDR3 is TGTGCCAGCAGCTTAACAGGGGCGAGAACTGAAGCTTTCTTT.

The chain has TRBV1 and TRBJ2-1; TRBD2 is taken as the D call from the table, unchecked against the DNA. TRBV1 corresponds to a pseudogene. The CDR3 is 16 amino acids. CDR3 bases: TGCACCAGCAGCCAAGTTCCTAGCGGGGGGCACAATGAGCAGTTCTTC. This sequence encodes CTSSQVPSGGHNEQFF.

The V call is TRBV5-8, the J call TRBJ2-1; TRBD2 agrees at 10 bases. V shed 4 bases, J shed 4 bases, and the junction held 5 bases outside the gene matches. Germline V gene lookup returns CDR1 SGHTS and CDR2 YDEGEE. This CDR3 is built from 15 residues. The CDR3 bases are TGTGCCAGCAGCCGTAGCGGGGGGCCTTACAATGAGCAGTTCTTC. Protein sequence: CASSRSGGPYNEQFF.

The rearrangement joins TRBV11-2 to TRBJ2-1; the match to TRBD2 covers 16 bases. The V gene end was trimmed by 5 bases and the J gene end by 2 bases; junction bases not matched to a gene: 9. This CDR3 has 19 residues. Germline V gene sequence: CDR1 SGHAT, CDR2 FQNNGV. This CDR3 is CASSARSGLAGGPYNEQFF. DNA for the CDR3: TGTGCCAGCAGCGCCAGATCGGGACTAGCGGGGGGGCCCTACAATGAGCAGTTCTTC. Drawing the rest from reference TRBV11-2 and TRBJ2-1, the complete variable domain is EAGVAQSPRYKIIEKRQSVAFWCNPISGHATLYWYQQILGQGPKLLIQFQNNGVVDDSQLPKDRFSAERLKGVDSTLKIQPAKLEDSAVYLCASSARSGLAGGPYNEQFFGPGTRLTVL.

The chain joins TRBV18 to TRBJ1-5, with 11 bases that match TRBD1. The V and J ends lost 3 bases and 6 bases, in that order; junction bases with no gene match: 7. Germline loops: CDR1 KGHSH, CDR2 LQKENI. This CDR3 contains 16 residues. DNA for the CDR3: TGTGCCAGCTCACCCCCCCGGGACAGGGGGGTTCAGCCCCAGCATTTT. This gives the protein CASSPPRDRGVQPQHF.

This clone occurred once. The rearrangement joins TRBV6-1 to TRBJ2-7, with D maybe TRBD1 (5 bases). V was clipped by 3 bases and J by 3 bases, with 9 bases between them. The CDR3 loop spans 13 amino acids. Germline lookup yields CDR1 MNHNS and CDR2 SASEGT. In DNA, the CDR3 is TGTGCCAGCAGTGAGGTGGACAACTACGAGCAGTACTTC. It yields the protein CASSEVDNYEQYF.

The chain couples TRBV7-2 to TRBJ2-7, with a weak D call TRBD2 (5 bases). This CDR3 is built from 14 residues. CDR1 and CDR2 from the germline V gene are SGHTA and FQGNSA. V lost 1 base and J 3 bases, leaving 10 bases between the germline ends. CDR3: CASSLGRGSYEQYF. DNA of the CDR3: TGTGCCAGCAGCTTAGGTCGGGGAAGCTACGAGCAGTACTTC.

The chain is built from TRBV9 and TRBJ1-2; unclear D gene. This CDR3 is built from 14 residues. V was pared by 4 bases and J by 6 bases, with 16 bases between. Germline CDR1 and CDR2: SGDLS and YYNGEE. The CDR3 spells CASSLGWADDGYTF. As DNA, the CDR3 is TGTGCCAGCAGCCTAGGGTGGGCTGATGATGGCTACACCTTC. The variable domain in full, completed from reference TRBV9 and TRBJ1-2, reads DSGVTQTPKHLITATGQRVTLRCSPRSGDLSVYWYQQSLDQGLQFLIQYYNGEERAKGNILERFSAQQFPDLHSELNLSSLELGDSALYFCASSLGWADDGYTFGSGTRLTVV.

V and J are TRBV11-3 and TRBJ2-5; maybe TRBD1 (5 bases). The CDR3 extends over 14 amino acids. The germline V gene has CDR1 SGHNT and CDR2 YENEEA. Trimming left V 1 base short and J 1 base short, with 7 bases between. This CDR3 is CASSLGDSQETQYF. The CDR3 nucleotides are TGTGCCAGCAGCTTAGGTGACAGCCAAGAGACCCAGTACTTC.

This clone was detected only once. This rearrangement joins TRBV15 to TRBJ2-7; D ambiguous. This CDR3 comprises 13 residues. Looked up from germline, CDR1 is LNHNV and CDR2 is YYDKDF (reference sequence). Trimming shortened V by 0 bases and J by 4 bases, and 7 bases separated the two germline ends. CDR3: CATSRDPTYEQYF. The CDR3, as DNA: TGTGCCACCAGCAGAGATCCCACATACGAGCAGTACTTC.

This clone was seen repeatedly, ten times or more. The rearrangement joins TRBV7-2 to TRBJ1-6; 10 bases match TRBD1. Germline trimming cut 4 bases from V and 8 bases from J; bases unmatched to any gene: 5. Germline-derived CDR1 and CDR2 are SGHTA and FQGNSA. The CDR3 length is 15 residues. The chain's CDR3 is CASSSVGTGDSPLHF. Here the CDR3 DNA reads TGTGCCAGCAGCTCCGTCGGGACAGGGGATTCACCCCTCCACTTT.

The rearrangement joins TRBV7-8 to TRBJ2-7; a possible D gene is TRBD2 (5 bases). The V end was cut by 3 bases, the J end by 6 bases, with 9 bases between. The CDR3 is 12 residues long. Germline assignment: CDR1 SGHVS and CDR2 FQNEAQ. CDR3 amino acids: CASSLTGSEQYF. CDR3 nucleotide sequence: TGTGCCAGCAGCTTGACGGGGTCCGAGCAGTACTTC. The entire variable domain, with the rest obtained from reference TRBV7-8 and TRBJ2-7, is as follows: GAGVSQSPRYKVAKRGQDVALRCDPISGHVSLFWYQQALGQGPEFLTYFQNEAQLDKSGLPSDRFFAERPEGSVSTLKIQRTQQEDSAVYLCASSLTGSEQYFGPGTRLTVT.